These 28 T cell receptor beta chains were all obtained from the same sample, sequenced in a study of tumour-infiltrating T cells in Burkitt lymphoma. Using immunoSEQ multiplex PCR, the repertoire was profiled, and TCRdb retains in-frame clones only, with some absent. This table holds nearly 5,500 clones, around 10% found once. The sequenced sample was tumor tissue. The receptors originated from a human donor with diffuse large B-cell lymphoma.

The sample holds a few counts of this clone. This rearrangement joins TRBV29-1 to TRBJ1-2, with 8 bases fitting TRBD1. The length of the CDR3 is 14 residues. Trimming removed 2 bases from V and 4 bases from J; junction bases left unmatched: 6. CDR1 and CDR2 from the germline V gene are SQVTM and ANQGSEA. The CDR3 bases are TGCAGCGTTGAACGCCAGGGGGCGGGCTATGGCTACACCTTC. Translating gives CSVERQGAGYGYTF. The variable domain in full, completed from reference TRBV29-1 and TRBJ1-2, reads SAVISQKPSRDICQRGTSLTIQCQVDSQVTMMFWYRQQPGQSLTLIATANQGSEATYESGFVIDKFPISRPNLTFSTLTVSNMSPEDSSIYLCSVERQGAGYGYTFGSGTRLTVV.

The chain links TRBV27 to TRBJ2-1; no clear D gene. V lost 5 bases and J lost 3, with 11 bases in between. From germline, CDR1 is MNHEY and CDR2 SMNVEV (reference sequence). This CDR3 has 14 amino acids. Here the CDR3 DNA reads TGTGCCAGCAGTCCCCAGGACGGCTACAATGAGCAGTTCTTC. The encoded protein is CASSPQDGYNEQFF.

In its sample, this clone was seen a few times. The chain employs TRBV4-3 and TRBJ2-7; weak D call: TRBD1 (6 bases). Per germline, CDR1 LGHNA and CDR2 YSLEER. Trimming took 1 base from V and 0 from J, leaving 10 bases between them. The CDR3 consists of 15 residues. The DNA for the CDR3 is TGCGCCAGCAGCCAAGGGGACACTAGCTCCTACGAGCAGTACTTC. Translated: CASSQGDTSSYEQYF.

V and J are TRBV10-3 and TRBJ2-7, with TRBD1 identical over 7 bases. The V gene end was trimmed by 2 bases and the J gene end by 2 bases; junction bases not matched to a gene: 9. CDR1 and CDR2 (germline): ENHRY, SYGVKD. The CDR3 has 16 amino acids. CDR3 sequence reads: CAISEPSRTGTYEQYF. The CDR3 bases are TGTGCCATCAGTGAGCCTTCTCGGACAGGAACCTACGAGCAGTACTTC.

This clone appeared a few times. V usage is TRBV4-2 and J usage is TRBJ1-1; 8 nucleotides align to TRBD1. The length of the CDR3 is 17 residues. Germline V gives CDR1 LGHNA, CDR2 YNFKEQ. V lost 3 bases to trimming and J lost 7 bases; unmatched junction nucleotides: 16. CDR3 DNA sequence: TGTGCCAGCAGCCACCCCCCGACAGGGGAGATCCGCTTTGAAGCTTTCTTT. It encodes CASSHPPTGEIRFEAFF.

This chain links TRBV9 with TRBJ1-4, with 9 bases that match TRBD1. The CDR3 runs to 16 residues. The V and J ends lost 3 bases and 7 bases, in that order; junction bases with no gene match: 10. CDR1 and CDR2 from the germline V gene are SGDLS and YYNGEE. This CDR3 is CASSGPTGGAGEKLFF. CDR3 coding DNA: TGTGCCAGCAGCGGGCCCACAGGGGGCGCGGGTGAAAAACTGTTTTTT. The full variable domain, completed using reference TRBV9 and TRBJ1-4, is DSGVTQTPKHLITATGQRVTLRCSPRSGDLSVYWYQQSLDQGLQFLIQYYNGEERAKGNILERFSAQQFPDLHSELNLSSLELGDSALYFCASSGPTGGAGEKLFFGSGTQLSVL.

This clone turned up a few times. This chain connects TRBV5-4 to TRBJ1-1, with D tentatively TRBD1 (6 bases). This CDR3 contains 12 residues. The V end was cut by 3 bases, the J end by 5 bases, with 8 bases between. Per the germline V gene, CDR1 is SGHNT and CDR2 is YYREEE (reference sequence). CDR3 residues: CASSSGTTEAFF. The CDR3 nucleotides read TGTGCCAGCAGCTCCGGGACAACTGAAGCTTTCTTT.

This clone was picked up a small number of times. The chain recombines TRBV5-4 with TRBJ1-2; a weak D match, TRBD1 (5 bases). CDR1 SGHNT and CDR2 YYREEE come from the germline V gene (reference sequence). This CDR3 region has 14 residues. V was clipped by 5 bases and J by 4 bases, with 15 bases between them. The CDR3 loop is CASRRSTATYGYTF. The CDR3, as DNA: TGTGCCAGCAGACGATCGACAGCTACCTATGGCTACACCTTC.

This chain uses TRBV10-3 with TRBJ2-1, with TRBD1 matching over 8 bases. Trimming at V came to 2 bases and at J to 7 bases, leaving 10 bases not matched to a gene. Germline CDR1 and CDR2: ENHRY and SYGVKD. The CDR3 consists of 16 residues. CDR3 sequence (DNA): TGTGCCATCAGTGAGATTGGACAGGGACCCCAAAATGAGCAGTTCTTC. Protein: CAISEIGQGPQNEQFF.

The V and J genes are TRBV27 and TRBJ1-2; 7 bases map to TRBD1. CDR1 is MNHEY, CDR2 SMNVEV, per germline (reference sequence). V trimming: 5 bases; J trimming: 5 bases; junction bases outside the gene matches: 5. The CDR3 extends over 13 amino acids. The CDR3 region is CASSPRGPYGYTF. CDR3 coding DNA: TGTGCCAGCAGTCCAAGGGGGCCTTATGGCTACACCTTC.

CDR3 DNA: TGCGCCAGCAGCCAACAAATCCCTATGGGCGCCCCATCCGAGCAGTACTTC. Its protein is CASSQQIPMGAPSEQYF. This chain joins TRBV4-3 and TRBJ2-7, with D uncertain. The CDR3 totals 17 residues. Germline V lookup: CDR1 LGHNA, CDR2 YSLEER. Between the trimmed V and J ends, which lost 2 bases and 6 bases, there was a span of 23 bases.

The V gene is TRBV18, the J gene TRBJ2-7; TRBD1 agrees at 9 bases. V dropped 6 bases and J dropped 1; count of bases not matched to a gene: 7. CDR1 and CDR2 from the germline V gene are KGHSH and LQKENI. The CDR3 contains 15 residues. This CDR3 is CASSGGTGTSYEQYF. Written as DNA, the CDR3 is TGTGCCAGCTCTGGAGGGACAGGGACGTCCTACGAGCAGTACTTC.

This clone has more than one count but fewer than ten. The genes are TRBV4-2 and TRBJ2-3, with D perhaps matching TRBD1 (6 bases). Per germline, CDR1 LGHNA and CDR2 YNFKEQ. The V and J ends lost 0 bases and 2 bases respectively, with 12 bases between them. CDR3 length: 16 residues. DNA for the CDR3: TGTGCCAGCAGCCAAGAAGGGGGTCGGGTCACAGATACGCAGTATTTT. Translation: CASSQEGGRVTDTQYF.

In its sample, this clone was seen a few times. The gene calls are TRBV28 and TRBJ2-7; D remains ambiguous. Germline V gene sequence: CDR1 MDHEN, CDR2 SYDVKM. Trimming removed 8 bases at V and 2 bases at J, with 13 bases between. CDR3 length: 13 residues. CDR3 sequence (DNA): TGTGCCAGCTCTTCAGGCACCCCCTACGAGCAGTACTTC. Translated, it gives CASSSGTPYEQYF.

This clone qualifies as medium-sized (0.01 to 0.1%). This chain connects TRBV6-5 to TRBJ1-1; 10 bases align to TRBD1. The germline V gene has CDR1 MNHEY and CDR2 SVGAGI. V gave up 6 bases and J gave up 11 bases; unmatched junction bases: 12. The CDR3 loop spans 14 amino acids. This chain's CDR3 is CASRFLQGQGYAFF. The CDR3 DNA sequence: TGTGCCAGCAGGTTCCTCCAGGGACAGGGGTATGCTTTCTTT.

This clone was seen only a few times. The chain is built from TRBV25-1 and TRBJ2-1; D is unresolved. Trimming removed 0 bases at V and 6 bases at J, with 9 bases between. This CDR3 spans 14 amino acids. Germline CDR1 and CDR2: MGHDK and SYGVNS. The CDR3 protein is CASSEYNVINEQFF. CDR3 nucleotides: TGTGCCAGCAGTGAATATAACGTCATCAATGAGCAGTTCTTC.

The genes are TRBV10-3 and TRBJ1-2; D might be TRBD1 (5 bases). Trimming removed 4 bases at V and 8 bases at J, with 14 bases between. The CDR3 loop spans 13 amino acids. Germline assignment: CDR1 ENHRY and CDR2 SYGVKD. For the CDR3, the DNA is TGTGCCATCAGTGTGGCAGGGTCACAGGGCTACACCTTC. Its protein product is CAISVAGSQGYTF.

This clone was counted a few times. This chain joins TRBV29-1 and TRBJ1-2; D might be TRBD1 (5 bases). CDR3 size: 17 residues. V was shortened by 2 bases and J by 2 bases, with 21 bases between the two germline ends. The germline CDR1 and CDR2 sequences are SQVTM and ANQGSEA. For the CDR3, the DNA is TGCAGCGTTGAATTAGGGGCCAACCAACGCTCGAACTATGGCTACACCTTC. Amino acids: CSVELGANQRSNYGYTF.

Only a few counts were recorded for this clone. The CDR3 DNA reads as TGTGCCAGCAGCCAATCCGGGCCCACCGGGGAGCTGTTTTTT. It is translated as CASSQSGPTGELFF. The chain combines TRBV16 with TRBJ2-2; D is ambiguous. CDR1 KGHSY and CDR2 FQNENV come from the germline V gene. CDR3 length: 14 amino acids. The V gene lost 0 bases and the J gene lost 4 bases, with 6 bases spanning the gap.

The chain joins TRBV7-2 to TRBJ2-5; 8 nucleotides line up with TRBD2. The CDR3 runs to 15 residues. Looked up from germline, CDR1 is SGHTA and CDR2 is FQGNSA. V trimming: 1 base; J trimming: 5 bases; junction bases outside the gene matches: 6. CDR3 DNA sequence: TGTGCCAGCAGCTTAGTCGGGGGGGCCGGGGAGACCCAGTACTTC. This codes for CASSLVGGAGETQYF.

CDR3 bases: TGTGCCAGCAAGGGACTGCTCAATCAGCCCCAGCATTTT. Translated: CASKGLLNQPQHF. The chain joins TRBV6-6 to TRBJ1-5, with D possibly matching TRBD1 (5 bases). V was clipped by 7 bases and J by 3 bases, with 10 bases between them. The CDR3 is made up of 13 amino acids. Germline CDR1 MNHNY, CDR2 SVGAGI (reference sequence).

V usage is TRBV6-1 and J usage is TRBJ1-3; D uncertain. The CDR3 totals 12 residues. Between the trimmed V and J ends, which lost 6 bases and 8 bases, there was a span of 11 bases. The V gene's germline CDR1 is MNHNS and CDR2 SASEGT. The CDR3 DNA reads as TGTGCCAGCAGCATCTACGACGACACCATATATTTT. This translates into CASSIYDDTIYF.

V gene TRBV19 combines with J gene TRBJ2-5, with 7 nucleotides matching TRBD1. V gave up 5 bases and J gave up 2 bases; unmatched junction bases: 5. The germline CDR1 and CDR2 sequences are LNHDA and SQIVND (reference sequence). This CDR3 region has 14 residues. The CDR3 DNA reads as TGTGCCAGTAGTCGCCAGGACAGGCAAGAGACCCAGTACTTC. It yields the protein CASSRQDRQETQYF. Full variable domain (rest looked up from reference TRBV19 and TRBJ2-5): DGGITQSPKYLFRKEGQNVTLSCEQNLNHDAMYWYRQDPGQGLRLIYYSQIVNDFQKGDIAEGYSVSREKKESFPLTVTSAQKNPTAFYLCASSRQDRQETQYFGPGTRLLVL.

This clone was seen more than once but under ten times. The V gene is TRBV29-1, the J gene TRBJ1-1; D gene ambiguous. This CDR3 region has 16 residues. Trimming took off 1 base at V and 0 bases at J, with 15 bases between the two ends. Germline CDR1 and CDR2: SQVTM and ANQGSEA. The CDR3 loop is CSVEGSPREMNTEAFF. The CDR3 DNA follows: TGCAGCGTTGAAGGATCGCCAAGGGAAATGAACACTGAAGCTTTCTTT.

This rearrangement joins TRBV5-5 to TRBJ1-1; D is unresolved. This CDR3 contains 18 residues. V dropped 4 bases and J dropped 0 bases, with 22 bases sitting between them. Germline values: CDR1 SGHKS, CDR2 YYEKEE (reference sequence). CDR3 coding DNA: TGTGCCAGCAGCCAAGGCAATTTGGGCGCCACAATGAACACTGAAGCTTTCTTT. Translating gives CASSQGNLGATMNTEAFF.

The chain employs TRBV6-1 and TRBJ2-2, with D uncertain. Germline V gene data show CDR1 as MNHNS and CDR2 as SASEGT. The CDR3 has 13 amino acids. V gave up 5 bases and J gave up 4 bases, with 8 bases separating them. The CDR3 DNA reads TGTGCCAGCAGTCCTAGACTCACCGGGGAGCTGTTTTTT. Amino acids: CASSPRLTGELFF.

This clone has a handful of counts. The chain couples TRBV4-1 to TRBJ1-2; D uncertain. Germline V gene data show CDR1 as MGHRA and CDR2 as YSYEKL. The CDR3 totals 13 residues. V lost 1 base to trimming and J lost 6 bases, with 9 bases between them. The CDR3, as DNA: TGCGCCAGCAGCCAAGGGACGATCCATGGCTACACCTTC. This translates into CASSQGTIHGYTF.

The gene calls are TRBV6-1 and TRBJ1-2; a possible D gene is TRBD1 (5 bases). Germline lookup yields CDR1 MNHNS and CDR2 SASEGT. The CDR3 has 14 residues. The V gene lost 10 bases and the J gene lost 8 bases, with 23 bases spanning the gap. Written as DNA, the CDR3 is TGTGCCACCCTTGAGGGTTTCGGGACGGGGGGCTACACCTTC. Translating it yields CATLEGFGTGGYTF.